Below are 29 T cell receptor beta chains sequenced from a single sample in a study of lymphopenia after photon versus proton radiotherapy. Assay used: immunoSEQ multiplex PCR; TCRdb lists only in-frame clones, some missing. The sample has some 30,000 clones; 89% are singletons. The sample consisted of peripheral blood, taken from a patient treated with proton-based radiotherapy. Receptor source: a woman in her seventies with pancreatic cancer. Some clones in this sample may be carry-over from other donors' samples.

This sequence joins TRBV5-1 and TRBJ2-1; D is unclear. Germline CDR1 reads SGHRS; CDR2 reads YFSETQ. Trimming cost V 0 bases and J 0 bases, with 10 bases left between them. The length of the CDR3 is 16 residues. In DNA, the CDR3 is TGCGCCAGCAGCTTGGTTATAGGTATCTCCTACAATGAGCAGTTCTTC. This sequence encodes CASSLVIGISYNEQFF.

The V gene is TRBV10-1, the J gene TRBJ2-7; 8 bases match TRBD2. This CDR3 comprises 19 residues. Germline V lookup: CDR1 WNHNN, CDR2 SYGVQD (reference sequence). V dropped 0 bases and J dropped 6; count of bases not matched to a gene: 19. The DNA of the CDR3 is TGCGCCAGCAGTGAGTCGATTAGGAGGGCGTCGGGAGGGATGAGCGAGCAGTACTTC. As protein: CASSESIRRASGGMSEQYF.

The chain couples TRBV28 to TRBJ2-3, with no clear D. The length of the CDR3 is 13 residues. Deletions cut 8 bases from V and 1 base from J, with 10 bases between. Germline CDR1 and CDR2: MDHEN and SYDVKM. CDR3 sequence: CASRPYGTDTQYF. For the CDR3, the DNA is TGTGCCAGCCGCCCCTATGGCACAGATACGCAGTATTTT.

The rearrangement links TRBV5-1 to TRBJ2-5; D is ambiguous. The CDR3 contains 13 residues. Germline V gives CDR1 SGHRS, CDR2 YFSETQ. Between the trimmed V and J ends, which lost 1 base and 1 base, there was a span of 5 bases. The CDR3 region is CASSLNTQETQYF. CDR3 DNA: TGCGCCAGCAGCTTGAACACCCAAGAGACCCAGTACTTC.

The rearrangement joins TRBV10-1 to TRBJ2-3; D not resolved. The V end was cut by 5 bases, the J end by 2 bases, with 5 bases between. Germline CDR1 is WNHNN and CDR2 is SYGVQD (reference sequence). The length of the CDR3 is 12 residues. The CDR3 sequence is CASSSDTDTQYF. CDR3 coding DNA: TGCGCCAGCAGTTCTGACACAGATACGCAGTATTTT.

The chain recombines TRBV10-3 with TRBJ1-1; weak D call: TRBD1 (5 bases). The germline V gene has CDR1 ENHRY and CDR2 SYGVKD. V was shortened by 10 bases and J by 4 bases, with 16 bases between the two germline ends. This CDR3 region has 13 residues. The CDR3 DNA is TGTGCCAGTGTGGGGGAGGCGGTCACTGAAGCTTTCTTT. Amino acids: CASVGEAVTEAFF.

CDR3 sequence (DNA): TGTGCCAGCAGCTTAGGCGCGCGGGAGGCGAACACCGGGGAGCTGTTTTTT. Translation gives CASSLGAREANTGELFF. The chain couples TRBV5-5 to TRBJ2-2; 8 bases agree with TRBD2. The CDR3 totals 17 residues. With V trimmed by 2 bases and J by 0 bases, 6 bases remained unmatched. Germline lookup yields CDR1 SGHKS and CDR2 YYEKEE (reference sequence). Filled out from reference TRBV5-5 and TRBJ2-2, the complete variable domain reads DAGVTQSPTHLIKTRGQQVTLRCSPISGHKSVSWYQQVLGQGPQFIFQYYEKEERGRGNFPDRFSARQFPNYSSELNVNALLLGDSALYLCASSLGAREANTGELFFGEGSRLTVL.

The chain couples TRBV6-5 to TRBJ2-5; D might be TRBD1 (6 bases). This CDR3 region has 14 residues. Per germline, CDR1 MNHEY and CDR2 SVGAGI. The V gene lost 2 bases and the J gene lost 2 bases, with 9 bases spanning the gap. This CDR3 is CASSYMDSQETQYF. The CDR3 DNA reads TGTGCCAGCAGTTACATGGACAGTCAAGAGACCCAGTACTTC.

The gene calls are TRBV6-6 and TRBJ2-1; a weak D match, TRBD1 (8 bases). The CDR3 length is 16 residues. CDR1 MNHNY and CDR2 SVGAGI come from the germline V gene (reference sequence). The germline V and J ends were trimmed by 6 bases and 3 bases, with 18 bases remaining between them. The CDR3 here is CASSRREGQVYNEQFF. CDR3 DNA sequence: TGTGCCAGCAGCCGCAGGGAGGGACAGGTCTACAATGAGCAGTTCTTC.

The chain joins TRBV7-2 to TRBJ1-2; 9 positions match TRBD1. The CDR3 is 16 residues long. The V gene's germline CDR1 is SGHTA and CDR2 FQGNSA. The V gene end was trimmed by 1 base and the J gene end by 1 base; junction bases not matched to a gene: 4. DNA for the CDR3: TGTGCCAGCAGCTTAGACGGGACAGGGCTTAACTATGGCTACACCTTC. Translated: CASSLDGTGLNYGYTF.

This chain links TRBV7-2 with TRBJ2-2; D is undetermined. Germline V gene data show CDR1 as SGHTA and CDR2 as FQGNSA. The CDR3 loop spans 13 amino acids. Trimming cost V 3 bases and J 3 bases, with 5 bases left between them. CDR3 bases: TGTGCCAGCAGCTTTAGTTACACCGGGGAGCTGTTTTTT. It translates to CASSFSYTGELFF. The whole variable domain, remainder taken from reference TRBV7-2 and TRBJ2-2, is GAGVSQSPSNKVTEKGKDVELRCDPISGHTALYWYRQSLGQGLEFLIYFQGNSAPDKSGLPSDRFSAERTGGSVSTLTIQRTQQEDSAVYLCASSFSYTGELFFGEGSRLTVL.

V is TRBV6-1 and J is TRBJ2-1, with TRBD2 identical over 9 bases. Germline V gene sequence: CDR1 MNHNS, CDR2 SASEGT. V gave up 3 bases and J gave up 4 bases; unmatched junction bases: 4. CDR3 length equals 15 residues. Written as DNA, the CDR3 is TGTGCCAGCAGTGAGGCGGGAGGGCCTTACAATGAGCAGTTCTTC. This codes for CASSEAGGPYNEQFF.

In this sample, this clone turned up once. This rearrangement joins TRBV11-2 to TRBJ1-2; unclear D gene. This CDR3 comprises 13 residues. Germline V gives CDR1 SGHAT, CDR2 FQNNGV. V shed 6 bases and J shed 2 bases, with 10 bases lying between them. The CDR3 region is CASRGDGNYGYTF. In DNA form, the CDR3 reads TGTGCCAGCAGGGGCGACGGAAACTATGGCTACACCTTC. Full variable domain (remainder filled in from reference TRBV11-2 and TRBJ1-2): EAGVAQSPRYKIIEKRQSVAFWCNPISGHATLYWYQQILGQGPKLLIQFQNNGVVDDSQLPKDRFSAERLKGVDSTLKIQPAKLEDSAVYLCASRGDGNYGYTFGSGTRLTVV.

This clone was seen just once. V gene TRBV5-6 combines with J gene TRBJ2-4; possible D gene TRBD1, 6 bases. The CDR3 covers 16 residues. CDR1 and CDR2 (germline): SGHDT, YYEEEE. V shed 3 bases and J shed 0 bases, with 13 bases lying between them. The CDR3 DNA is TGTGCCAGCAGCTCCGGACAGCACCTAGCCAAAAACATTCAGTACTTC. It yields the protein CASSSGQHLAKNIQYF.

The rearrangement links TRBV30 to TRBJ2-1; 7 bases map to TRBD1. V dropped 1 base and J dropped 0; count of bases not matched to a gene: 0. Per germline, CDR1 GTSNPN and CDR2 SVGIG (reference sequence). The CDR3 consists of 14 residues. CDR3 in amino acids: CAWSGDSSYNEQFF. The CDR3 coding sequence is TGTGCCTGGAGTGGGGACAGCTCCTACAATGAGCAGTTCTTC.

In DNA form, the CDR3 reads TGTGCCAGCAGCTTCAGGTTCACTGAAGCTTTCTTT. Translated: CASSFRFTEAFF. This chain connects TRBV7-9 to TRBJ1-1, with D uncertain. V was clipped by 3 bases and J by 4 bases, with 6 bases between them. This CDR3 is 12 amino acids long. The germline V gene encodes CDR1 SEHNR and CDR2 FQNEAQ (reference sequence).

V gene TRBV30 combines with J gene TRBJ1-6, with 7 bases fitting TRBD1. The trim removed 2 bases at V and 8 bases at J, leaving 6 bases unmatched. CDR3 size: 14 residues. CDR1 and CDR2 from the germline V gene are GTSNPN and SVGIG (reference sequence). DNA of the CDR3: TGTGCCTGGAGTACAGGACAGGCGGATTCACCCCTCCACTTT. Its translation: CAWSTGQADSPLHF.

The chain has TRBV29-1 and TRBJ2-7; no clear D gene. V lost 6 bases, J lost 7 bases, and 13 bases lay in between. CDR3 length equals 11 residues. CDR1 and CDR2 from the germline V gene are SQVTM and ANQGSEA. CDR3 amino acids: CSVYIGGEQYF. The CDR3 bases are TGCAGCGTCTACATCGGTGGAGAGCAGTACTTC.

The chain combines TRBV28 with TRBJ2-1; a weak D match, TRBD1 (6 bases). Germline values: CDR1 MDHEN, CDR2 SYDVKM. CDR3 length: 15 residues. The V gene lost 2 bases and the J gene lost 9 bases, with 17 bases spanning the gap. The DNA for the CDR3 is TGTGCCAGCAGTTTACTGGGCCAGGGGTGGAGTGAGCAGTTCTTC. It yields the protein CASSLLGQGWSEQFF. Based on the CDR3 plus reference TRBV28 and TRBJ2-1, the full variable domain is DVKVTQSSRYLVKRTGEKVFLECVQDMDHENMFWYRQDPGLGLRLIYFSYDVKMKEKGDIPEGYSVSREKKERFSLILESASTNQTSMYLCASSLLGQGWSEQFFGPGTRLTVL.

The chain employs TRBV9 and TRBJ2-7; TRBD1 matches at 10 bases. With V trimmed by 3 bases and J by 6 bases, 6 bases remained unmatched. CDR3 size: 14 residues. Germline-derived CDR1 and CDR2 are SGDLS and YYNGEE. CDR3 nucleotides: TGTGCCAGCAGCGAGACAGGGGGCGGACCCGAGCAGTACTTC. Residues: CASSETGGGPEQYF.

The chain uses TRBV28 and TRBJ2-7; D perhaps matches TRBD2 (7 bases). The CDR3 spans 15 residues. The ends were cut back, 3 bases at V and 4 bases at J, with 16 bases in the middle. Germline CDR1 is MDHEN and CDR2 is SYDVKM. The CDR3 here is CASSFGGAGVYEQYF. DNA of the CDR3: TGTGCCAGCAGTTTTGGGGGGGCCGGAGTGTACGAGCAGTACTTC. Together with reference TRBV28 and TRBJ2-7, the CDR3 gives the full variable domain: DVKVTQSSRYLVKRTGEKVFLECVQDMDHENMFWYRQDPGLGLRLIYFSYDVKMKEKGDIPEGYSVSREKKERFSLILESASTNQTSMYLCASSFGGAGVYEQYFGPGTRLTVT.

The rearrangement joins TRBV11-2 to TRBJ1-3; D is unresolved. The CDR3 is made up of 15 amino acids. CDR1 and CDR2 (germline): SGHAT, FQNNGV. Trimming shortened V by 0 bases and J by 0 bases, and 6 bases separated the two germline ends. The chain's CDR3 is CASSLEESSGNTIYF. The DNA of the CDR3 is TGTGCCAGCAGCTTAGAGGAGAGCTCTGGAAACACCATATATTTT.

This clone was seen once. The chain uses TRBV11-1 and TRBJ2-1; D is perhaps TRBD1 (6 bases). Germline lookup yields CDR1 SGHAT and CDR2 FQDESV (reference sequence). V shed 8 bases and J shed 6 bases, with 20 bases lying between them. There are 15 residues in the CDR3. The CDR3 DNA is TGTGCCAGCGGGACCGCAGGGGCTACCCCCAATGAGCAGTTCTTC. This codes for CASGTAGATPNEQFF.

J is TRBJ2-2 and V is TRBV2; TRBD1 matches 9 bases. The J segment lost 1 base and the V segment lost 5 bases, leaving 2 bases of the junction unmatched. CDR3 length: 15 amino acids. Germline V lookup: CDR1 SNHLY, CDR2 FYNNEI. As DNA, the CDR3 is TGTGCCAGCAGTCCGGGACAGGGGAACACCGGGGAGCTGTTTTTT. It encodes CASSPGQGNTGELFF.

The V gene is TRBV4-1, the J gene TRBJ1-2; D is unresolved. The CDR3 totals 16 residues. Trimming cost V 0 bases and J 5 bases, with 16 bases left between them. CDR1 and CDR2 (germline): MGHRA, YSYEKL. The CDR3 sequence is CASSQDLGPTLYGYTF. CDR3 nucleotides: TGCGCCAGCAGCCAAGATCTTGGCCCTACGCTTTATGGCTACACCTTC.

The V call is TRBV5-4, the J call TRBJ2-1; TRBD1 matches at 7 bases. V shed 0 bases and J 5 bases; nucleotides not matched to a gene: 5. Germline lookup yields CDR1 SGHNT and CDR2 YYREEE (reference sequence). The CDR3 consists of 15 residues. This chain's CDR3 is CASSLGQGVNNEQFF. Here the CDR3 DNA reads TGTGCCAGCAGCTTGGGGCAGGGGGTCAACAATGAGCAGTTCTTC.

The rearrangement links TRBV5-5 to TRBJ1-6; TRBD1 might be the D (6 bases). This CDR3 spans 16 amino acids. The V and J ends lost 5 bases and 4 bases respectively, with 16 bases between them. Germline CDR1 and CDR2: SGHKS and YYEKEE (reference sequence). The CDR3 coding sequence is TGTGCCAGCAGTTATGCCACAGGGTTTTATAATTCACCCCTCCACTTT. Amino acids: CASSYATGFYNSPLHF.

The V gene is TRBV19, the J gene TRBJ2-3; a possible D gene is TRBD2 (5 bases). The CDR3 length is 15 residues. Trimming removed 1 base from V and 0 bases from J, with 8 bases in between. From germline, CDR1 is LNHDA and CDR2 SQIVND (reference sequence). For the CDR3, the DNA is TGTGCCAGTAGTATAGGGGAGACTAGCACAGATACGCAGTATTTT. This codes for CASSIGETSTDTQYF. The full variable domain, its missing parts supplied by reference TRBV19 and TRBJ2-3, is DGGITQSPKYLFRKEGQNVTLSCEQNLNHDAMYWYRQDPGQGLRLIYYSQIVNDFQKGDIAEGYSVSREKKESFPLTVTSAQKNPTAFYLCASSIGETSTDTQYFGPGTRLTVL.

The chain carries TRBV18 and TRBJ1-1; TRBD1 is a possible D gene (6 bases). The germline V gene encodes CDR1 KGHSH and CDR2 LQKENI. This CDR3 has 15 amino acids. Trimming cost V 3 bases and J 4 bases, with 15 bases left between them. The CDR3 nucleotides read TGTGCCAGCTCACCGGGACAAGGAAAAGGCACTGAAGCTTTCTTT. It specifies CASSPGQGKGTEAFF.